The clone carrying this T cell receptor (beta chain) showed up many times. Antigen unknown. This entry belongs to a study of T cells in Graves' hyperthyroidism and ophthalmopathy. Study results and caveats: Researchers found most expanded thyroid clonotypes above 0.001 in blood as well.

The investigators amplified TCR beta CDR3 regions from RNA transcripts. HTBI primers were used for first-round RT-PCR of the TCR CDR3. TCRdb called the multiplex PCR reads again in MiXCR, with one record for every CDR3 protein. In the table there are 350,000 to 400,000 distinct CDR3 sequences, under 15% of which are singletons. CDR1 and CDR2 (germline): SNHLY, FYNNEI. The CDR3 spans 17 residues. V lost 0 bases and J lost 3, with 14 bases in between. The rearrangement uses TRBV2 and TRBJ2-2; a weak D match, TRBD1 (7 bases). The sequence was collected from a woman younger than 45 with Graves' hyperthyroidism. Sample: blood. CDR3 coding DNA: TGTGCCAGCAGTGAAGCGGGGGGACAGAGTTACACCGGGGAGCTGTTTTTT. The encoded protein is CASSEAGGQSYTGELFF.